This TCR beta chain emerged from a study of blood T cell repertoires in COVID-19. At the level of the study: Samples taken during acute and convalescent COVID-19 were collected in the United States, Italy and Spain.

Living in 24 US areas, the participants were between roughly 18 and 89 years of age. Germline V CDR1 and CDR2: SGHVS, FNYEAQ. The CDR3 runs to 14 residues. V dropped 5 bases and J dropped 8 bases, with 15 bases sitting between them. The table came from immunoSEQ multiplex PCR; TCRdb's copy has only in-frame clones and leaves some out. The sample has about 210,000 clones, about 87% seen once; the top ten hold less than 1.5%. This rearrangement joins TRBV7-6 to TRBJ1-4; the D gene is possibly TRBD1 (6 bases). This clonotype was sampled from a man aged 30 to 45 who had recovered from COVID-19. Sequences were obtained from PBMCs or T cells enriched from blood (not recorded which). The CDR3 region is CASSEQGNREKLFF. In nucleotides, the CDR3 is TGTGCCAGCAGCGAACAGGGAAATCGGGAAAAACTGTTTTTT.